The clone carrying this TCR beta chain came up a few times. This sample is part of a study of blood T cell repertoires in COVID-19. Background on the study: In each case, the material was cDNA or gDNA derived from T cells, B-cell-depleted T cells, or PBMCs.

Per the study methods: The authors estimated nucleated cell counts from reference gene primer amplification. Generated by immunoSEQ multiplex PCR, the TCRdb table keeps only in-frame clones and is missing some. Clonal size and the V and J genes are those of that table, whereas D and trimming came from the DNA. The repertoire holds approximately 300,000 clones, with roughly 90% as singletons. Participant age was about 18 to 89 years, and participants resided in fewer than 25 US areas. Two negative PCRs, clearance, or symptom resolution had been documented for recovered Cohort 3 donors. The sequenced material came from PBMCs or T cells enriched from blood (not recorded which). The sequence came from a woman younger than 45 who had recovered from COVID-19.

For the CDR3, the DNA is TGTGCCAGCAGCCAAGATTCAGACTTCCAAGAGACCCAGTACTTC. Amino acids: CASSQDSDFQETQYF. The chain uses TRBV3-1 (or the pseudogene TRBV3-2) and TRBJ2-5; D is unclear. The CDR3 contains 15 residues. The V end lost 0 bases, the J end lost 1 base, and 9 bases lay between the germline ends. CDR1 is LGHDT, CDR2 YNNKEL, per germline (reference sequence).